This TCR beta chain originates from a study of T cell responses to AZD1222 COVID-19 vaccine (dated by TCRdb to the early 2020s). Background for the entire study: AZD1222 recipients given second doses at about 4 weeks or at about 12 weeks were pooled, since spike-specific TCR depth and breadth were not found to differ between the two schedules. Trial participants were enrolled by age into subgroups of 18-55, 56-69 and 70-plus years, and around 150, 28 and 57 TCR-sequenced participants, respectively, were included in these subgroups. A total of more than 230 trial participants underwent TCR sequencing, of whom about 210 had received two doses of AZD1222 and 26 had received two doses of the MenACWY control vaccine. Study-wide conclusions, independent of this receptor: Because no day 14 peak-response samples were available, repertoires were characterized only after the peak T cell response. After two AZD1222 doses, spike-specific TCR breadth and depth were significantly higher than at day 0 and than in MenACWY recipients. Reportedly, close to half of the unique spike-specific TCRs recognized epitopes lying outside the regions that are mutated in the B.1.351 and B.1.1.7 variants. Only five or six AZD1222 recipients were SARS-CoV-2 seropositive at baseline, limiting conclusions about previously exposed vaccinees. The 56-69-year group was small, and its depth increase did not reach significance, likely because of low power. The vaccine-associated CD4 TCRs covered the entire spike protein, and the dominant responses fell in regions 160-218 and 743-854. Participants were mostly white British and included more females than males, and it was suggested by the authors that clonal diversity may have been underestimated.

In light of the paper, this sample's time point label describes: baseline before first vaccination. Vaccinee samples were obtained from the UK trials COV001 and COV002, which included a single-blind randomized controlled phase 2/3 trial of AZD1222 (ChAdOx1 nCoV-19) in healthy adults. Trial participant PBMC samples were collected at day 0 and day 28 after the second dose for TCRbeta chain sequencing. As to this clone: Its antigen target is currently unknown. No much larger clone is present one base from it, and per-base qualities are unavailable.

The CDR3 regions of human TCRbeta chains were analyzed by immunosequencing. As for the original processing: Repertoire TCRs were checked for matches against a reference library of SARS-CoV-2-specific TCRs that had been generated using the MIRA antigen-specificity platform. Breadth was defined as the fraction of unique TCRs that were SARS-CoV-2-associated, and depth was defined as the fraction of total T cells that were SARS-CoV-2-associated. Using the MIRA data, each spike-specific TCR was mapped to the spike region that the TCR reacts to and placed in a CD4 or CD8 class. Log10-transformed breadth and depth values were compared by one-way ANOVA with Sidak's multiple comparisons tests. The table comes from immuneACCESS by way of TCRdb, which keeps in-frame sequences with V and J called. Part of the clones is missing from these tables; in studies checked, under half for an unresolved V gene and the rest for unknown reasons. The DNA gave D and trimming, while V, J and clone size come from that table. The sample table shows about 120,000 clones, and approximately 90% are seen once. The top ten constitute 3% to 4% of the sample.

Sequenced here: peripheral blood, sampled on day 0 of AZD1222 vaccination. This sequence originates from an adult in good health.

The CDR3 reads CASTPHGNTGELFF. The base sequence is TGTGCCTCCACCCCCCACGGGAACACCGGGGAGCTGTTTTTT. Rearrangement joined TRBV10-3 to TRBJ2-2; confidence is insufficient to name the D gene. CDR1 and CDR2 are drawn from the germline V gene: ENHRY, SYGVKD. The cysteine opens and the phenylalanine closes a CDR3 of 14 amino acids. Here the CDR3 DNA is all that survives: 42 bases in frame from base 1. Trimming at the junction amounts to 11 bases on V and 1 base on J, and the germline ends lie 14 bases apart.